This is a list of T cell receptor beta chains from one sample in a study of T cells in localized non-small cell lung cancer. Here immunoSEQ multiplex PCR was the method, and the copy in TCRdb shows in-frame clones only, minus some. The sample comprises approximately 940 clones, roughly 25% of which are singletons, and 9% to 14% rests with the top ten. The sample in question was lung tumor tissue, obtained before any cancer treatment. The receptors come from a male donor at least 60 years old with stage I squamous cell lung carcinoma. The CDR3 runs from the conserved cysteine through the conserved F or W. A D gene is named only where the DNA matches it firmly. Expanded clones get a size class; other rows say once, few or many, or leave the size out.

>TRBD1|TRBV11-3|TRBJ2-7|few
TGTGCCAGCAGCTTAACGGCAGGGGGTCTTTACGAGCAGTACTTC
CASSLTAGGLYEQYF
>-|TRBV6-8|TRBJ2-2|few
TGTGCCAGCAGTGGACTCGCGAACACCGGGGAGCTGTTTTTT
CASSGLANTGELFF
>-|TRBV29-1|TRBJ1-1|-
TGCAGCGTCCACTCAGGGGTTACTGAAGCTTTCTTT
CSVHSGVTEAFF
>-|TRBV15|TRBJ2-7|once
TGTGCCACCAGCAGAGATCTTGGCAGCACCTACGAGCAGTACTTC
CATSRDLGSTYEQYF
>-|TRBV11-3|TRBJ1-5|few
TGTGCCAGCAGCCTTGAGGCAGGGTTTAGCAATCAGCCCCAGCATTTT
CASSLEAGFSNQPQHF
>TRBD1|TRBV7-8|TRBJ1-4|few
TGTGCCAGCAGCTCAGCGACAGGGATTAATGAAAAACTGTTTTTT
CASSSATGINEKLFF
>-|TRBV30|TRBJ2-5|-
TGTGCCTGGACCAAACCGGACAGGAGGGGAGAGACCCAGTACTTC
CAWTKPDRRGETQYF
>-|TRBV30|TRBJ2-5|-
TGTGCCTGGAGTTTACTAGCGGAGGGGGCGGAGACCCAGTACTTC
CAWSLLAEGAETQYF
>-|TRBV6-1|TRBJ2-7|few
TGTGCCAGCAGTGAAGTGAATGACTCCTACGAGCAGTACTTC
CASSEVNDSYEQYF
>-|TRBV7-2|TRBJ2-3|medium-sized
TGTGCCAGCAGCTCCTATTTCACAGATACGCAGTATTTT
CASSSYFTDTQYF
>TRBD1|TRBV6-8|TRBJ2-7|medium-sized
TGTGCCAGCAGTTACTCCGAACAGGGGAACGAGCAGTACTTC
CASSYSEQGNEQYF
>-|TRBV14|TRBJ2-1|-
TGTGCCAGCAGCCCCTGGGCGCGGAGGAGCTCCTACAATGAGCAGTTCTTC
CASSPWARRSSYNEQFF